This record looks at one T cell receptor beta chain sequence and its context. No antigen is known for it. Each subset's genomic DNA was split evenly across several immunoSEQ plates. Sequenced by immunoSEQ multiplex PCR; TCRdb stores in-frame clones only, minus some. Counted here are 300,000 or so clones, around two thirds occurring once; the ten biggest clones make up about a tenth. This specimen comes from a study of shared clonotypes between healthy human individuals. General study results and limits: The expectation was that sequencing depth would affect clonotype sharing among donors.

The clonotype originates from a man between 25 and 39 years old in good health. Sequencing used memory CD4+ T cells sorted from blood. The subset denotes: CD45RA-negative fraction.

The CDR3 DNA is TGTGCCAGTAGTAAAATGTACTACAATGAGCAGTTCTTC. This sequence encodes CASSKMYYNEQFF. The chain couples TRBV19 to TRBJ2-1, with no clear D. Per the germline V gene, CDR1 is LNHDA and CDR2 is SQIVND (reference sequence). The V and J ends lost 4 bases and 3 bases respectively, with 7 bases between them. This CDR3 has 13 amino acids.